The 32 T cell receptor beta chains listed next were all sequenced from one sample in a study of Ad26.COV2.S vaccination and SARS-CoV-2 variants. Sequencing was performed with immunoSEQ multiplex PCR; in TCRdb, only in-frame clones are kept and a portion is missing. This table holds roughly 380,000 clones, more than 75% found once. Treatment of the sample: around 19 received Ad26.COV2.S at low or high dose, single or two shots; a few received placebo; per-sample allocation not given. The investigators took samples on day 63 after the first vaccine or placebo injection. Sequencing used peripheral blood, obtained in a trial of Ad26.COV2.S vaccine versus placebo. The origin of the receptors is a person aged 18-60 years who received the Ad26.COV2.S COVID-19 vaccine or a placebo.

The CDR3 sequence is CASSPSGTLSYNEQFF. The DNA for the CDR3 is TGTGCCAGTAGCCCCTCCGGGACCCTCTCCTACAATGAGCAGTTCTTC. The chain carries TRBV19 and TRBJ2-1; tentatively, D is TRBD1 or TRBD2 (5 bases each). Germline V gives CDR1 LNHDA, CDR2 SQIVND (reference sequence). The CDR3 contains 16 residues. Trimming removed 6 bases from V and 0 bases from J, with 15 bases in between.

The V gene is TRBV2, the J gene TRBJ1-1; a possible D gene is TRBD1 (5 bases). The germline CDR1 and CDR2 sequences are SNHLY and FYNNEI. This CDR3 spans 15 amino acids. The V end lost 3 bases, the J end lost 2 bases, and 13 bases lay between the germline ends. The CDR3 DNA reads as TGTGCCAGCAGTGATCAGGGACCGCTCAACACTGAAGCTTTCTTT. It codes for CASSDQGPLNTEAFF.

The gene calls are TRBV28 and TRBJ2-7; 13 nucleotides agree with TRBD2. This CDR3 is built from 16 residues. Germline V gives CDR1 MDHEN, CDR2 SYDVKM. J was trimmed by 2 bases and V by 4 bases; bases with no gene match: 5. The CDR3 coding sequence is TGTGCCAGCAGTTCCGCACTAGCGGGGGGGGCCTACGAGCAGTACTTC. Translated: CASSSALAGGAYEQYF.

The rearrangement uses TRBV19 and TRBJ2-5, with TRBD2 matching over 7 bases. Germline CDR1 and CDR2: LNHDA and SQIVND (reference sequence). There are 15 residues in the CDR3. The junction had 11 bases not matched to a gene; V was cut back by 5 bases and J by 5 bases. In DNA, the CDR3 is TGTGCCAGTAGTCCCTGGGCGGGGGACGGGGAGACCCAGTACTTC. The encoded protein is CASSPWAGDGETQYF.

The chain is built from TRBV6-5 and TRBJ1-4; D gene unclear. The CDR3 has 14 amino acids. Germline lookup yields CDR1 MNHEY and CDR2 SVGAGI. Trimming took 6 bases from V and 2 from J, leaving 10 bases between them. The CDR3 region is CASRASGTNEKLFF. DNA for the CDR3: TGTGCCAGCAGGGCGAGTGGGACTAATGAAAAACTGTTTTTT.

Turning to this clone: The junction does not match germline at one end; this may be a read error. The rearrangement links TRBV7-2 to TRBJ1-4; D gene uncertain. CDR3 size: 13 residues. Germline V gives CDR1 SGHTA, CDR2 FQGNSA. This CDR3 reads CASSLYPNEKLFF. The CDR3 region has the DNA TGTGCCAGCAGCTTATATCCGAATGAAAAGCTGTTTTTT.

V usage is TRBV14 and J usage is TRBJ2-1; 12 bases fit TRBD2. The CDR3 extends over 16 amino acids. The germline CDR1 and CDR2 sequences are SGHDN and FVKESK. With 4 bases clipped from V and 9 bases from J, the junction kept 10 bases outside the gene matches. CDR3 in amino acids: CASSLRLAGEGVEQFF. As DNA, the CDR3 is TGTGCCAGCAGCCTCAGACTAGCGGGGGAAGGTGTTGAGCAGTTCTTC.

J is TRBJ2-7 and V is TRBV27, with D uncertain. Germline V gene sequence: CDR1 MNHEY, CDR2 SMNVEV (reference sequence). The CDR3 has 14 amino acids. V lost 3 bases to trimming and J lost 0 bases, with 9 bases between them. The CDR3 protein is CASSFGRRSYEQYF. CDR3 nucleotides: TGTGCCAGCAGTTTTGGCCGCCGCTCCTACGAGCAGTACTTC.

This clone showed up just once. This chain connects TRBV7-9 to TRBJ2-1; the match to TRBD1 covers 7 bases. CDR1 SEHNR and CDR2 FQNEAQ come from the germline V gene (reference sequence). CDR3 length equals 16 residues. The V gene end was trimmed by 5 bases and the J gene end by 2 bases; junction bases not matched to a gene: 9. The CDR3 spells CASSPPTGFTYNEQFF. CDR3 DNA sequence: TGTGCCAGCAGCCCGCCGACAGGGTTTACCTACAATGAGCAGTTCTTC.

A note on this clone: The sample contains more than one DNA sequence encoding this CDR3. The gene calls are TRBV27 and TRBJ2-5; a possible D gene is TRBD2 (6 bases). CDR3 length: 12 amino acids. Trimming cost V 2 bases and J 5 bases, with 6 bases left between them. CDR1 is MNHEY, CDR2 SMNVEV, per germline (reference sequence). As DNA, the CDR3 is TGTGCCAGCAGTTTAAGCGGGGAGACCCAGTACTTC. This encodes CASSLSGETQYF.

The genes are TRBV7-2 and TRBJ1-1; the D gene is possibly TRBD1 (5 bases). V lost 4 bases and J 9 bases, leaving 12 bases between the germline ends. The CDR3 has 12 residues. Germline loops: CDR1 SGHTA, CDR2 FQGNSA. CDR3 coding DNA: TGTGCCAGCAGCTGGGGCGGGTACAAAGCTTTCTTT. Its translation is CASSWGGYKAFF.

This chain connects TRBV3-1 (or the pseudogene TRBV3-2) to TRBJ2-3; D might be TRBD1 or TRBD2, each matching 6 bases. The germline V gene encodes CDR1 LGHDT and CDR2 YNNKEL (reference sequence). Trimming shortened V by 4 bases and J by 1 base, and 15 bases separated the two germline ends. This CDR3 has 16 amino acids. CDR3 region: CASSLPPGAGTDTQYF. The CDR3 nucleotides read TGTGCCAGCAGCCTGCCCCCGGGGGCCGGCACAGATACGCAGTATTTT.

The chain couples TRBV2 to TRBJ2-1, with D unclear. Trimming cost V 5 bases and J 0 bases, with 17 bases left between them. Germline values: CDR1 SNHLY, CDR2 FYNNEI. The CDR3 totals 17 residues. The CDR3 bases are TGTGCCAGCAGTCGGTCAAGGGTTACCAGCTCCTACAATGAGCAGTTCTTC. Its protein product is CASSRSRVTSSYNEQFF. Combining the CDR3 with reference TRBV2 and TRBJ2-1 gives the whole variable domain EPEVTQTPSHQVTQMGQEVILRCVPISNHLYFYWYRQILGQKVEFLVSFYNNEISEKSEIFDDQFSVERPDGSNFTLKIRSTKLEDSAMYFCASSRSRVTSSYNEQFFGPGTRLTVL.

The chain employs TRBV7-2 and TRBJ1-6; D unclear. CDR3 length: 14 residues. The V gene lost 4 bases and the J gene lost 10 bases, with 14 bases spanning the gap. From germline, CDR1 is SGHTA and CDR2 FQGNSA. The DNA for the CDR3 is TGTGCCAGCAGCTCCGCAGTGGGCGGCTCACCCCTCCACTTT. Protein sequence: CASSSAVGGSPLHF.

The chain couples TRBV25-1 to TRBJ2-3; TRBD1 agrees at 9 bases. Trimming cost V 8 bases and J 7 bases; bases outside gene matches: 13. Germline V gene data show CDR1 as MGHDK and CDR2 as SYGVNS. This CDR3 has 15 residues. CDR3 amino acids: CASRPDRGAKNTQYF. The CDR3 nucleotides read TGTGCCAGCCGTCCGGACAGGGGAGCTAAAAATACGCAGTATTTT.

As to this clone: The sample holds other DNA sequences that translate to the same CDR3. The chain links TRBV6-5 to TRBJ1-1; D unclear. Deletions cut 2 bases from V and 1 base from J, with 5 bases between. The CDR3 loop spans 13 amino acids. Germline lookup yields CDR1 MNHEY and CDR2 SVGAGI. The CDR3 bases are TGTGCCAGCAGTTACGGTGGGAACACTGAAGCTTTCTTT. It codes for CASSYGGNTEAFF.

V is TRBV12-3 or TRBV12-4 and J is TRBJ2-2, with D unresolved. V shed 6 bases and J shed 4 bases, with 6 bases lying between them. This CDR3 spans 12 amino acids. The DNA of the CDR3 is TGTGCCAGCAGCCAATCCACCGGGGAGCTGTTTTTT. It translates to CASSQSTGELFF.

The chain links TRBV4-2 to TRBJ2-1, with D uncertain. The CDR3 has 15 residues. V lost 1 base and J 8 bases, leaving 15 bases between the germline ends. Germline CDR1 and CDR2: LGHNA and YNFKEQ. CDR3 loop: CASSQVNYGRDEQFF. The CDR3 DNA reads as TGTGCCAGCAGCCAAGTGAACTATGGTCGGGATGAGCAGTTCTTC.

V gene TRBV9 combines with J gene TRBJ2-6, with D possibly TRBD2 on 6 matching bases. CDR1 is SGDLS and CDR2 is YYNGEE in the germline V gene. The V end lost 0 bases, the J end lost 2 bases, and 15 bases lay between the germline ends. This CDR3 is built from 18 residues. Written as DNA, the CDR3 is TGTGCCAGCAGCGTAGTAAGAACCCCGGGGGCTGGGGCCAACGTCCTGACTTTC. Protein sequence: CASSVVRTPGAGANVLTF.

This clone was found once. The same CDR3 arises from other DNA sequences in this sample as well. The chain employs TRBV5-1 and TRBJ1-1, with TRBD1 as a possible D gene (5 bases). Between the trimmed V and J ends, which lost 4 bases and 2 bases, there was a span of 15 bases. CDR3 length: 15 residues. Looked up from germline, CDR1 is SGHRS and CDR2 is YFSETQ. The CDR3 reads CASSPGARTNTEAFF. Written as DNA, the CDR3 is TGCGCCAGCAGCCCCGGGGCCCGAACCAACACTGAAGCTTTCTTT.

The chain links TRBV4-3 to TRBJ1-2; the D gene is possibly TRBD1 (5 bases). V lost 0 bases and J lost 4, with 15 bases in between. CDR3 length equals 16 residues. Germline V gene data show CDR1 as LGHNA and CDR2 as YSLEER. The CDR3 region has the DNA TGCGCCAGCAGCCAAGAGACACAGGCAGCAGCCTATGGCTACACCTTC. This translates into CASSQETQAAAYGYTF.

This chain joins TRBV30 and TRBJ2-7, with 9 positions matching TRBD1. Germline V gene data show CDR1 as GTSNPN and CDR2 as SVGIG (reference sequence). This CDR3 has 13 amino acids. Trimming took 4 bases from V and 7 from J; bases not matched to a gene: 8. CDR3 region: CAWIGQGKGEQYF. CDR3 coding DNA: TGTGCCTGGATTGGACAGGGGAAAGGGGAGCAGTACTTC.

The rearrangement uses TRBV7-2 and TRBJ2-5, with D uncertain. The CDR3 sequence is 15 residues long. CDR1 and CDR2 from the germline V gene are SGHTA and FQGNSA. V lost 0 bases to trimming and J lost 5 bases, with 13 bases between them. The CDR3 bases are TGTGCCAGCAGCTTAGCGGTTGGCGTAGGGGAGACCCAGTACTTC. The encoded protein is CASSLAVGVGETQYF.

This clone appeared a few times. The J gene is TRBJ2-7, the V gene TRBV4-1; D could derive from TRBD1 or TRBD2 (5 bases each). The CDR3 runs 14 residues. The V end lost 5 bases, the J end lost 3 bases, and 14 bases lay between the germline ends. CDR1 is MGHRA and CDR2 is YSYEKL in the germline V gene. The CDR3 is CASSTPGTDYEQYF. In nucleotides, the CDR3 is TGCGCCAGCAGCACCCCCGGGACGGACTACGAGCAGTACTTC.

The V and J genes are TRBV3-1 (or the pseudogene TRBV3-2) and TRBJ2-2; the D gene is possibly TRBD1 (5 bases). Per germline, CDR1 LGHDT and CDR2 YNNKEL (reference sequence). Trimming cost V 0 bases and J 2 bases, with 10 bases left between them. CDR3 length: 16 amino acids. The CDR3 region has the DNA TGTGCCAGCAGCCAAGATCTAGGGGAAAACACCGGGGAGCTGTTTTTT. Translation: CASSQDLGENTGELFF.

V and J are TRBV29-1 and TRBJ1-2, with D possibly being TRBD1 (5 bases). In germline, CDR1 is SQVTM, CDR2 ANQGSEA. This CDR3 has 13 amino acids. V gave up 5 bases and J gave up 4 bases, with 14 bases separating them. The CDR3 loop reads CSVSRAPSYGYTF. CDR3 coding DNA: TGCAGCGTTAGCAGGGCCCCCTCCTATGGCTACACCTTC.

The chain links TRBV3-1 (or the pseudogene TRBV3-2) to TRBJ2-1; D is unresolved. The germline V and J ends were trimmed by 0 bases and 3 bases, with 12 bases remaining between them. The CDR3 has 16 residues. From germline, CDR1 is LGHDT and CDR2 YNNKEL (reference sequence). The CDR3 DNA sequence: TGTGCCAGCAGCCAAGATATGACGCCAGTCTACAATGAGCAGTTCTTC. This sequence encodes CASSQDMTPVYNEQFF.

The chain has TRBV6-6 and TRBJ2-5, with TRBD2 matching over 11 bases. Germline CDR1 reads MNHNY; CDR2 reads SVGAGI (reference sequence). Losses at the gene ends were 5 bases for V and 2 bases for J; bases not matched to a gene: 1. The CDR3 covers 14 residues. In DNA form, the CDR3 reads TGTGCCAGCAGTAGACTAGCGGGGCAAGAGACCCAGTACTTC. Its protein is CASSRLAGQETQYF.

The chain employs TRBV6-5 and TRBJ2-5; D remains ambiguous. The CDR3 runs to 15 residues. V was pared by 0 bases and J by 5 bases, with 13 bases between. The germline CDR1 and CDR2 sequences are MNHEY and SVGAGI. Here the CDR3 reads CASSYSKVGLETQYF. DNA of the CDR3: TGTGCCAGCAGTTACTCGAAGGTGGGTTTGGAGACCCAGTACTTC.

This clone appeared a few times. The chain couples TRBV9 to TRBJ2-2; 7 nucleotides match TRBD1. Per germline, CDR1 SGDLS and CDR2 YYNGEE. Trimming cost V 3 bases and J 4 bases; bases outside gene matches: 6. The CDR3 extends over 15 amino acids. The chain's CDR3 is CASSGEPGGTGELFF. The DNA for the CDR3 is TGTGCCAGCAGCGGCGAGCCAGGGGGCACCGGGGAGCTGTTTTTT.

This chain joins TRBV3-1 (or the pseudogene TRBV3-2) and TRBJ1-1; no definite D call. Trimming took off 4 bases at V and 4 bases at J, with 10 bases between the two ends. The germline V gene encodes CDR1 LGHDT and CDR2 YNNKEL (reference sequence). The CDR3 covers 13 residues. CDR3 sequence (DNA): TGTGCCAGCAGCCCGGTGGGGAGCACTGAAGCTTTCTTT. It is translated as CASSPVGSTEAFF.

J is TRBJ1-2 and V is TRBV5-4, with TRBD1 matching over 11 bases. Trimming cost V 5 bases and J 6 bases; bases outside gene matches: 9. This CDR3 is built from 15 residues. The V gene's germline CDR1 is SGHNT and CDR2 YYREEE (reference sequence). CDR3 nucleotide sequence: TGTGCCAGCAGATTTGGGACAGGGGGAAATAATGGCTACACCTTC. Its protein is CASRFGTGGNNGYTF.